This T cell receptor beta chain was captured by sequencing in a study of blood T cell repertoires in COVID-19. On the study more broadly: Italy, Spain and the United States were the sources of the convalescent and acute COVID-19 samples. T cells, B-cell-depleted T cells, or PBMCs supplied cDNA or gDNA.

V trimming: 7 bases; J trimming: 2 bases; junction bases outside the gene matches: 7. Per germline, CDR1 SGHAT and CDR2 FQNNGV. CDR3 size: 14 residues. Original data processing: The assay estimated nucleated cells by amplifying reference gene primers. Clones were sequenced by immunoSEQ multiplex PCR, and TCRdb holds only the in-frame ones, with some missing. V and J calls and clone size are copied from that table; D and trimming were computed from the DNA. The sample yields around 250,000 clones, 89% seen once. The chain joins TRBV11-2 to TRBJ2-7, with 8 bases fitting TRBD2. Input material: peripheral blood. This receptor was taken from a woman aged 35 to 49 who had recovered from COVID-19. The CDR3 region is CASTGAGDPYEQYF. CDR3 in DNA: TGTGCCAGCACTGGAGCGGGGGACCCCTACGAGCAGTACTTC.